The rows below give T cell receptor beta chains drawn from one sample of a study of regulatory and conventional T cells in RAG deficiency. Using immunoSEQ multiplex PCR, the repertoire was profiled, and TCRdb retains in-frame clones only, with some absent. The data show more than 20,000 clones, with 85% to 95% seen just once and less than 0.85% held by the top ten. Another study also made use of these data, one on regulatory T cells.

The source material was CD4+ T cells sorted from blood. The source of these receptors is a human donor in good health. The conserved cysteine and the conserved F or W are not part of the CDR3 here. Not every row has a clone size; where given, it reads once, few, many or a size class.

v_gene | abundance | CDR3aa
TRBV10-3 | few | AISERSTTNEKLF
TRBV2 | few | ASSETWDSKAYNEQF
TRBV7-2 | - | ASSFGGLAGYTGELF
TRBV7-9 | once | ASSLARAGLNTEAF
TRBV18 | - | ASSEQGNTDTQY
TRBV11-3 | - | ASSLVPGGPYEQY
TRBV5-1 | - | ASSLIPQGGDSPLH
TRBV7-9 | - | ASSLAVGKGETQY
TRBV30 | - | AWGSDTPGSTNEKLF
TRBV6-1 | - | ASSAQTVNTEAF
TRBV9 | few | ASSAGPLSNQPQH
TRBV6-6 | - | ASSLTGGNEKLF
TRBV5-4 | once | ASSLRTSTDTQY
TRBV4-1 | - | ASSQSYTRGETQY
TRBV19 | - | ASSRGGAATGELF
TRBV5-1 | - | ASSLAQEGSPLH
TRBV9 | - | ASSVVGRGETQY
TRBV19 | - | ASSGGRNNEQF
TRBV2 | - | ASRPGWGTEAF
TRBV29-1 | - | SVDGPVGGTDTQY
TRBV5-5 | - | ASSTQGTGGGYT
TRBV19 | - | ASSIGSGDSYEQY
TRBV30 | - | AWREQSNQPQH
TRBV19 | - | ASTGGTGIVEKLF
TRBV11-2 | - | ASSRNRFNTGELF
TRBV18 | - | ASSPRDRGPEQY
TRBV2 | - | ASRVQVVEGYT
TRBV6-5 | - | ATGRDYGYT
TRBV27 | - | ASSPDGSGIGYT
TRBV4-1 | once | ASSQVAYGTGGSYEQY
TRBV19 | - | ASSIEVALSGNTIY
TRBV2 | - | ASSVDSGGSDTQY
TRBV18 | - | ASSPATNEKLF
TRBV7-8 | few | ASSPRTGENSPLH
TRBV5-1 | - | ASSLKRTGVGPNTEAF
TRBV7-9 | - | ASNFRPRGYT
TRBV28 | - | ASSLGDVSSYEQY
TRBV6-6 | - | ASSSYSNNSPLH
TRBV7-9 | - | ASSFLPGNTEAF
TRBV5-1 | - | ASSLGSVRELF
TRBV7-3 | - | ASSLNPGGSYNEQF
TRBV27 | - | ASRNGLTTNEKLF
TRBV30 | - | AWSRRGLADTQY
TRBV2 | - | ASSVGLAGATDTQY
TRBV9 | - | ASSPGLAVLGEQF
TRBV19 | - | ASSITGFNSPLH